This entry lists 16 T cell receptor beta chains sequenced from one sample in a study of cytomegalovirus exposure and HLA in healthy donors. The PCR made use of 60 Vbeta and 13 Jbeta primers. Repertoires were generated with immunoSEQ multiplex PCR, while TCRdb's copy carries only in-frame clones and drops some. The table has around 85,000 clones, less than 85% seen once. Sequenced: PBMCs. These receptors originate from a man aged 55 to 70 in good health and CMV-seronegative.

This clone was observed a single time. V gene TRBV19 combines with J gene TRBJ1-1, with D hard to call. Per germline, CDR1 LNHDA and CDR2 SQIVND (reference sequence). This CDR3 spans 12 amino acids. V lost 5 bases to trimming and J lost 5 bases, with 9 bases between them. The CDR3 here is CASSSLGTEAFF. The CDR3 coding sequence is TGTGCCAGTAGTTCTCTAGGTACTGAAGCTTTCTTT.

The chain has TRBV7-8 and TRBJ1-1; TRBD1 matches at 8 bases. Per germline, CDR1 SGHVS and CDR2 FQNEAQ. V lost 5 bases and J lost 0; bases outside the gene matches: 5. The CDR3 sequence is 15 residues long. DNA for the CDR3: TGTGCCAGCAGCCCGGGACAGGCCCTGAACACTGAAGCTTTCTTT. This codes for CASSPGQALNTEAFF. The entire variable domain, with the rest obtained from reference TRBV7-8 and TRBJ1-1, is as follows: GAGVSQSPRYKVAKRGQDVALRCDPISGHVSLFWYQQALGQGPEFLTYFQNEAQLDKSGLPSDRFFAERPEGSVSTLKIQRTQQEDSAVYLCASSPGQALNTEAFFGQGTRLTVV.

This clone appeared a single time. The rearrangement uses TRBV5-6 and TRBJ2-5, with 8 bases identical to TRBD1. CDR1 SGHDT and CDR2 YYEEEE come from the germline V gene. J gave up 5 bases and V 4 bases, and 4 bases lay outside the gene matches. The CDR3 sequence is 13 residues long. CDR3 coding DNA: TGTGCCAGCAGCAGACAGGGGCGGGAGACCCAGTACTTC. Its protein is CASSRQGRETQYF.

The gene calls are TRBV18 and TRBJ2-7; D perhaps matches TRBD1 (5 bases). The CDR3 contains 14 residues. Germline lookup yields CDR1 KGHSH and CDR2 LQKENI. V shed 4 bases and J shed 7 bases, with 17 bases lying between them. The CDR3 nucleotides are TGTGCCAGCTCACAAGGGCAGGGTTGGCGGGAGCAGTACTTC. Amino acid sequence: CASSQGQGWREQYF. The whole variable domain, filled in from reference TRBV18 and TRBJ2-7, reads NAGVMQNPRHLVRRRGQEARLRCSPMKGHSHVYWYRQLPEEGLKFMVYLQKENIIDESGMPKERFSAEFPKEGPSILRIQQVVRGDSAAYFCASSQGQGWREQYFGPGTRLTVT.

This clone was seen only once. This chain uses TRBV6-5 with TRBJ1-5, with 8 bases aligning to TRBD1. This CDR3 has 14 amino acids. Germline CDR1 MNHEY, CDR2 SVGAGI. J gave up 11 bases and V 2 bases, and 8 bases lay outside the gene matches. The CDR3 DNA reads TGTGCCAGCAGTTACCCAGGGGGCGAGGGGACCCAGCATTTT. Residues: CASSYPGGEGTQHF.

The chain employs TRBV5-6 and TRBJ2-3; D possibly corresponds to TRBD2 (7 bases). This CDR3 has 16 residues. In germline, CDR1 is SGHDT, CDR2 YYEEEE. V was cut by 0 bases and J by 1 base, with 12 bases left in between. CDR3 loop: CASSLVGEGGTDTQYF. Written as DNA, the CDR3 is TGTGCCAGCAGCTTGGTGGGGGAGGGGGGCACAGATACGCAGTATTTT.

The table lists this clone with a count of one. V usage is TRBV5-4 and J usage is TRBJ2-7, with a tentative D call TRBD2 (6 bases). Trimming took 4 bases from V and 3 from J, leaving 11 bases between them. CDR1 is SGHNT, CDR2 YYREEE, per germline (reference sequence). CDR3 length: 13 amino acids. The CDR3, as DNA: TGTGCCAGCAGCGCCGGGACTCTCTACGAGCAGTACTTC. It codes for CASSAGTLYEQYF.

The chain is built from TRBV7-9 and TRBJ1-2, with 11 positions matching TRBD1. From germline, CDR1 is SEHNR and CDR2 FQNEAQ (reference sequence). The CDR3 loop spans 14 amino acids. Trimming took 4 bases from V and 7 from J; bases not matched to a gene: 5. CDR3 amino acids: CASSSGQGAFGYTF. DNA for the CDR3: TGTGCCAGCAGCTCAGGACAGGGGGCATTTGGCTACACCTTC.

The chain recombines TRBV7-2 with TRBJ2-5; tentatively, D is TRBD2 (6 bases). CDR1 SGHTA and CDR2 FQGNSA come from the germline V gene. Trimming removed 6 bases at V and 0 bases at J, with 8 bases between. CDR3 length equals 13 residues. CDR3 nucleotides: TGTGCCAGCAGGCGGGGAAACCAAGAGACCCAGTACTTC. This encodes CASRRGNQETQYF.

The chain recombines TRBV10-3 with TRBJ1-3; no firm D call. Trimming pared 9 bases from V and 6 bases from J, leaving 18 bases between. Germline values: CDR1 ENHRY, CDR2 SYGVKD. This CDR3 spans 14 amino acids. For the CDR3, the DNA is TGTGCCATGCAAACCGGCGGCGTAGAAAACACCATATATTTT. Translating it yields CAMQTGGVENTIYF.

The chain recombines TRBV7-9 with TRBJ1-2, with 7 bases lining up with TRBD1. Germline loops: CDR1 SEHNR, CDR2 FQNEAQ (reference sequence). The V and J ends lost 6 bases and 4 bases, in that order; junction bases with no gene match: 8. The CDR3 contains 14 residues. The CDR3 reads CASRTDRAGYGYTF. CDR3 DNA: TGTGCCAGCAGAACCGACAGGGCGGGCTATGGCTACACCTTC.

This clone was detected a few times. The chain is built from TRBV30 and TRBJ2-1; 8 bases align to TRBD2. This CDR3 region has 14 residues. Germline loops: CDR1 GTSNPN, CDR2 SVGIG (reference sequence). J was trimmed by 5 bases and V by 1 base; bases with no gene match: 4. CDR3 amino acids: CAWSGGLGDNEQFF. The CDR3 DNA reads TGTGCCTGGAGTGGGGGACTAGGGGACAATGAGCAGTTCTTC.

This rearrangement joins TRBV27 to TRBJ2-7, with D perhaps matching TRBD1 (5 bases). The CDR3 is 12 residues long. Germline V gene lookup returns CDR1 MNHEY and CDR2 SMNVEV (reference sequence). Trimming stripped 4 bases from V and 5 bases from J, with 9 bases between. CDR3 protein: CASSSQVNEQYF. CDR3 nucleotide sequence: TGTGCCAGCAGTTCACAGGTCAACGAGCAGTACTTC.

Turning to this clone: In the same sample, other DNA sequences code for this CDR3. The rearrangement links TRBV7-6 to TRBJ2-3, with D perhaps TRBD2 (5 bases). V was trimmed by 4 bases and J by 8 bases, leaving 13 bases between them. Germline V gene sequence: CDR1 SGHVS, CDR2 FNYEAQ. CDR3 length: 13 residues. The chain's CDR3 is CASSSAGGATQYF. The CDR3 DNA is TGTGCCAGCAGCTCCGCGGGCGGAGCTACGCAGTATTTT.

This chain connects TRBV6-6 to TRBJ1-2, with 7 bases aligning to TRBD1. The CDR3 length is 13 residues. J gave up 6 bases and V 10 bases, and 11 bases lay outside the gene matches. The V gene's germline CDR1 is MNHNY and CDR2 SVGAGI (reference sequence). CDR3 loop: CATDDRDENGYTF. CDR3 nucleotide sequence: TGTGCCACAGACGACAGGGATGAAAATGGCTACACCTTC.

CDR3 DNA: TGTGCCAGCAGCCCCGGGTGGAGCACAGATACGCAGTATTTT. Protein product: CASSPGWSTDTQYF. The rearrangement joins TRBV6-1 to TRBJ2-3; D gene uncertain. This CDR3 is built from 14 residues. Trimming took off 6 bases at V and 0 bases at J, with 10 bases between the two ends. From germline, CDR1 is MNHNS and CDR2 SASEGT.